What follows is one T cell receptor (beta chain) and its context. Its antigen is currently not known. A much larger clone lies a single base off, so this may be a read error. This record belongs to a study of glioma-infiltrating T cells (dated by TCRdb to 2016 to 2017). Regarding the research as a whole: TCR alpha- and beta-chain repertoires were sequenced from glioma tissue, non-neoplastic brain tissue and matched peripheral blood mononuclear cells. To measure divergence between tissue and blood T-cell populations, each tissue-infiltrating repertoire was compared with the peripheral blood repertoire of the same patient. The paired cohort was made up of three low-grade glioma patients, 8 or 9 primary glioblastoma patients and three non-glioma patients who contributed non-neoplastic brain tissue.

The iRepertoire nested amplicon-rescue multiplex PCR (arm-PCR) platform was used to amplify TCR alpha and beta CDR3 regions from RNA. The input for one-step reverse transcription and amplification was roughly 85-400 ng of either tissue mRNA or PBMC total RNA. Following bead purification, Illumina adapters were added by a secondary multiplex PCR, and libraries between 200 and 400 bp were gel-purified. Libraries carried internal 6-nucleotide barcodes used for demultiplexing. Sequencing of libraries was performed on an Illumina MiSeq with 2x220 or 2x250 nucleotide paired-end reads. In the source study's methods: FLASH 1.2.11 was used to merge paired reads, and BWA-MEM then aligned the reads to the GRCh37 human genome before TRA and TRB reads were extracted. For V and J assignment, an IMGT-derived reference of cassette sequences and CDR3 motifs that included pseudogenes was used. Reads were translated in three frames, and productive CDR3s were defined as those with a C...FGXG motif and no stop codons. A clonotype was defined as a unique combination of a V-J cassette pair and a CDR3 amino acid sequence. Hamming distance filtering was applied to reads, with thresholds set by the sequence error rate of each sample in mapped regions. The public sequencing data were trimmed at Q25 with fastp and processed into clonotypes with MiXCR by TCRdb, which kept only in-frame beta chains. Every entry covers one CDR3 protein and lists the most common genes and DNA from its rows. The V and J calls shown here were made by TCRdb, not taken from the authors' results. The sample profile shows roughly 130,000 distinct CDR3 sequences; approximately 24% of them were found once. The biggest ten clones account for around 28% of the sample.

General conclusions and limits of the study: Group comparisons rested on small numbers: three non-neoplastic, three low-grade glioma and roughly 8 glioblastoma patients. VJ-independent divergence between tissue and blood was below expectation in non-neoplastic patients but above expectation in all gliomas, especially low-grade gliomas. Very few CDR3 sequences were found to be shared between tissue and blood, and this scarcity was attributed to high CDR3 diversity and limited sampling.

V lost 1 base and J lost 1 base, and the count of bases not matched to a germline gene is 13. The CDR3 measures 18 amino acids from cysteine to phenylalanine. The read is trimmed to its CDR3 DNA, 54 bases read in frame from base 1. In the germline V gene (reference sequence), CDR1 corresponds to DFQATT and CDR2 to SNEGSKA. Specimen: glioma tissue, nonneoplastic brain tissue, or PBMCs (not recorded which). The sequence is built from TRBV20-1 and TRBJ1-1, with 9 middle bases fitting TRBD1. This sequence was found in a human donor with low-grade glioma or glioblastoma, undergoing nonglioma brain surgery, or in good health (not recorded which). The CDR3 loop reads CSARVVRDREAPNTEAFF. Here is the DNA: TGCAGTGCTAGAGTCGTTCGGGACAGGGAAGCCCCGAACACTGAAGCTTTCTTT.